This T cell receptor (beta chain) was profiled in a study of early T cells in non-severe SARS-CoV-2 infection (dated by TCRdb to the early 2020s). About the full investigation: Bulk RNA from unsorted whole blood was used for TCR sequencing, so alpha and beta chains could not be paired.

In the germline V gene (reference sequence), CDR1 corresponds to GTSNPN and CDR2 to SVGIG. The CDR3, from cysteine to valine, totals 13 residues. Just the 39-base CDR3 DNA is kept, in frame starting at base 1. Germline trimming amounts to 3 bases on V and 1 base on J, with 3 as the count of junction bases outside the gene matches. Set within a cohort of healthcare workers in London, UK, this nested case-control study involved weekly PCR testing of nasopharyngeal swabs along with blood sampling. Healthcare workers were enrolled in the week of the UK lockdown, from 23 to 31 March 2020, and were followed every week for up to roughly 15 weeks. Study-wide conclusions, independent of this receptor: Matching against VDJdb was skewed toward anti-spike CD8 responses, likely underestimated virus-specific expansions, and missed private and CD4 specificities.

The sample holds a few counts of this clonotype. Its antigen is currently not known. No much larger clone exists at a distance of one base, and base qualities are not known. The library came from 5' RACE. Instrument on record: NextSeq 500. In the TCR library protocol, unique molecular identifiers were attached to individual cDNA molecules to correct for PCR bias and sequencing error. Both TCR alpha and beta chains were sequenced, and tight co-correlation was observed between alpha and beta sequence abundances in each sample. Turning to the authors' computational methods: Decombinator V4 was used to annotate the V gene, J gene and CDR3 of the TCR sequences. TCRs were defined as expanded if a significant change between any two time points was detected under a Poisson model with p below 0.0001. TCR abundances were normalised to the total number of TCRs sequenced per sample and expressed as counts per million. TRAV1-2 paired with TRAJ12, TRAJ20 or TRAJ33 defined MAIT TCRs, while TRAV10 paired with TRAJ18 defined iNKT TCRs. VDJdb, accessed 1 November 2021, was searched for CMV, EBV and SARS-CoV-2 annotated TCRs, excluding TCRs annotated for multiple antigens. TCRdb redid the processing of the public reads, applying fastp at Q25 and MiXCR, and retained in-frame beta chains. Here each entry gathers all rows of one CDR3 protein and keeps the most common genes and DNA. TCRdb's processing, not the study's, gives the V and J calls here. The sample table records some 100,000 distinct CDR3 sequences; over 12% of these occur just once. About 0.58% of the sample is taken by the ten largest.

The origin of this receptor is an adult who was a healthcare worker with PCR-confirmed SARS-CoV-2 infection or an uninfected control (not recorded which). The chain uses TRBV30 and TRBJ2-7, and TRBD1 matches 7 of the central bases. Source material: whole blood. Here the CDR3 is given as CAWRQTGSYEQYV. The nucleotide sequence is TGTGCCTGGAGACAGACAGGGTCCTACGAGCAGTACGTC.